The rows below give T cell receptor beta chains drawn from one sample of a study of T cell changes during pregnancy in multiple sclerosis. Sequencing was performed with immunoSEQ multiplex PCR; in TCRdb, only in-frame clones are kept and a portion is missing. Among tens of thousands of clones listed, about nine tenths were seen once. The starting material was peripheral blood, obtained in the third trimester of pregnancy. These receptors all come from a female donor in good health, enrolled as a control in a pregnancy study. The CDR3 runs from the conserved cysteine through the conserved F or W. The order of the fields is V gene, J gene, CDR3 protein.

v_call: TRBV30; j_call: TRBJ2-7; cdr3_aa: CAWSADRGGEQYF
v_call: TRBV10-2; j_call: TRBJ2-1; cdr3_aa: CASSEPSGGPRGEQFF
v_call: TRBV5-1; j_call: TRBJ1-1; cdr3_aa: CASRGSDRGLNTEAFF
v_call: TRBV5-5; j_call: TRBJ1-1; cdr3_aa: CASTQLPGQAVNTEAFF
v_call: TRBV7-8; j_call: TRBJ2-7; cdr3_aa: CASSLERSYEQYF
v_call: TRBV7-2; j_call: TRBJ1-5; cdr3_aa: CASSSRTGGNQPQHF
v_call: TRBV29-1; j_call: TRBJ1-1; cdr3_aa: CSVAWQGNTEAFF
v_call: TRBV7-2; j_call: TRBJ2-7; cdr3_aa: CASSLGGNVEQYF
v_call: TRBV5-1; j_call: TRBJ2-2; cdr3_aa: CASSLDRGRSGELFF
v_call: TRBV30; j_call: TRBJ2-7; cdr3_aa: CAWSWGKQGDEQYF
v_call: TRBV5-5; j_call: TRBJ2-1; cdr3_aa: CASSLGLAGGRYNEQFF
v_call: TRBV9; j_call: TRBJ1-2; cdr3_aa: CASSAGAGANYGYTF
v_call: TRBV5-1; j_call: TRBJ2-5; cdr3_aa: CASSLAGGQETQYF
v_call: TRBV6-5; j_call: TRBJ1-2; cdr3_aa: CASSYRQTTNYGYTF
v_call: TRBV7-2; j_call: TRBJ1-5; cdr3_aa: CASSPQGNQPQHF